The 4 T cell receptor beta chains below all came from one sample that was sequenced in a study of graft-versus-host responses after intestinal transplantation. Sequencing was performed with immunoSEQ multiplex PCR; in TCRdb, only in-frame clones are kept and a portion is missing. Among 20,000 or so clones, around nine tenths were seen once, and the ten largest hold around 53%. The sequences come from bone marrow, collected about 130 days after transplant. Receptors were obtained from a human patient who received an intestinal transplant, so some T cells may come from the graft donor.

This chain connects TRBV9 to TRBJ2-2; 7 bases match TRBD2. This CDR3 has 16 amino acids. Germline trimming cut 3 bases from V and 1 base from J; bases unmatched to any gene: 6. From germline, CDR1 is SGDLS and CDR2 YYNGEE. CDR3 nucleotide sequence: TGTGCCAGCAGCGCCAGCCTAGCGGAGAACACCGGGGAGCTGTTTTTT. Translating it yields CASSASLAENTGELFF. Full variable domain (outside the CDR3, taken from reference TRBV9 and TRBJ2-2): DSGVTQTPKHLITATGQRVTLRCSPRSGDLSVYWYQQSLDQGLQFLIQYYNGEERAKGNILERFSAQQFPDLHSELNLSSLELGDSALYFCASSASLAENTGELFFGEGSRLTVL.

The rearrangement uses TRBV9 and TRBJ1-2; D ambiguous. This CDR3 spans 13 amino acids. Trimming left V 0 bases short and J 3 bases short, with 6 bases between. The germline V gene has CDR1 SGDLS and CDR2 YYNGEE. CDR3 DNA sequence: TGTGCCAGCAGCGTAGGCGGGGACTATGGCTACACCTTC. Amino acids: CASSVGGDYGYTF. The full variable domain, its missing parts supplied by reference TRBV9 and TRBJ1-2, is DSGVTQTPKHLITATGQRVTLRCSPRSGDLSVYWYQQSLDQGLQFLIQYYNGEERAKGNILERFSAQQFPDLHSELNLSSLELGDSALYFCASSVGGDYGYTFGSGTRLTVV.

The chain combines TRBV5-1 with TRBJ2-2, with a tentative D call TRBD2 (6 bases). Trimming shortened V by 7 bases and J by 3 bases, and 13 bases separated the two germline ends. The CDR3 covers 14 residues. Germline CDR1 reads SGHRS; CDR2 reads YFSETQ. The CDR3 here is CASAGPADTGELFF. CDR3 nucleotide sequence: TGCGCCAGCGCGGGACCCGCCGACACCGGGGAGCTGTTTTTT.

The rearrangement links TRBV9 to TRBJ2-7; weak D call: TRBD2 (5 bases). The CDR3 is made up of 15 amino acids. CDR1 is SGDLS and CDR2 is YYNGEE in the germline V gene. Deletions cut 4 bases from V and 0 bases from J, with 14 bases between. The CDR3 bases are TGTGCCAGCAGCCCCAGTCTTAGCGCCTCCTACGAGCAGTACTTC. Its translation: CASSPSLSASYEQYF.